Listed here are 5 T cell receptor beta chains from one sample, sequenced in a study of T cell changes during pregnancy in multiple sclerosis. Libraries were prepared by immunoSEQ multiplex PCR; TCRdb keeps only in-frame clonotypes and omits some of them. In the table there are about 100,000 clones, about 92% of which are singletons. The sample here was peripheral blood, taken after pregnancy. The receptors originated from a female donor with multiple sclerosis, enrolled in a pregnancy study.

The CDR3 DNA follows: TGTGCCAGCAGCTTGTTACAGGGACAAGGCTACACCTTC. As protein: CASSLLQGQGYTF. This chain links TRBV5-6 with TRBJ1-2, with D maybe TRBD1 (6 bases). CDR3 length equals 13 residues. Per the germline V gene, CDR1 is SGHDT and CDR2 is YYEEEE. With 1 base removed from V and 8 bases from J, the gap between germline ends came to 12 bases.

The rearrangement joins TRBV7-2 to TRBJ1-5, with a possible D match to TRBD1 (5 bases). Trimming shortened V by 3 bases and J by 7 bases, and 13 bases separated the two germline ends. CDR1 is SGHTA and CDR2 is FQGNSA in the germline V gene. There are 14 residues in the CDR3. CDR3 amino acids: CASSFYRSGQPQHF. DNA for the CDR3: TGTGCCAGCAGCTTCTACAGGTCTGGCCAGCCCCAGCATTTT.

The V call is TRBV11-1, the J call TRBJ2-7, with 12 bases fitting TRBD1. This CDR3 has 19 residues. The germline V gene has CDR1 SGHAT and CDR2 FQDESV (reference sequence). Trimming removed 5 bases from V and 2 bases from J; junction bases left unmatched: 16. The CDR3 sequence is CASSALRDRGRAYPYEQYF. CDR3 nucleotide sequence: TGTGCCAGCAGCGCCCTCCGGGACAGGGGGCGTGCATACCCCTACGAGCAGTACTTC.

In DNA form, the CDR3 reads TGTGCCAGCAGCTCGTCAGGGGACAATGAGCAGTTCTTC. Encoded protein: CASSSSGDNEQFF. The rearrangement joins TRBV7-3 to TRBJ2-1, with a possible D match to TRBD1 (6 bases). This CDR3 spans 13 amino acids. V dropped 4 bases and J dropped 5 bases, with 9 bases sitting between them. Germline CDR1 is SGHTA and CDR2 is FQGTGA.

The chain combines TRBV29-1 with TRBJ1-5; 11 bases line up with TRBD1. The V and J ends lost 6 bases and 4 bases, in that order; junction bases with no gene match: 8. This CDR3 is 15 amino acids long. Looked up from germline, CDR1 is SQVTM and CDR2 is ANQGSEA. The CDR3 coding sequence is TGCAGCGTCCAAACCGGGACAGGGGGTAATCAGCCCCAGCATTTT. Residues: CSVQTGTGGNQPQHF.